This TCR beta chain stems from a study of T cell repertoires in cytomegalovirus infection. Study as a whole: Indications of both CMV infection and matching HLA type were provided by public TCR beta signatures. Study conclusions and caveats: The cumulative frequency of public TCR beta families distinguished individuals who carried CMV together with the relevant HLA. The ex vivo response was dominated by HLA-C-restricted CMV-specific TCR beta clonotypes.

The CDR3 loop spans 14 amino acids. Germline V gene data show CDR1 as SGHVS and CDR2 as FQNEAQ. V lost 3 bases and J lost 2, with 9 bases in between. This clonotype was observed once. The antigen remains undetermined. Since a much larger clone is just one base distant, this may be a read error. Each CDR3 protein is one row after TCRdb ran MiXCR on the reads. The sample consists of 630,000 or so distinct CDR3 sequences, approximately 24% of them appearing once. The sequence derives from a human donor in good health (CMV status not recorded). Some clones in this sample may be carry-over from other donors' samples. The sequencing sample was made of CD8+ T cells from PBMCs. The chain combines TRBV7-8 with TRBJ2-3; D remains unclear. CDR3 bases: TGTGCCAGCAGCTTGAACAGCTTCACAGATACGCAGTATTTT. It specifies CASSLNSFTDTQYF.